Detailed here is one T cell receptor (beta chain). Its antigen specificity is not known. Base qualities are not provided; no much larger clone lies one nucleotide away. The data belong to a study of radiation and T cells in renal cell carcinoma (dated by TCRdb to 2018 to 2020). Context from the whole study: Samples came from a clinical trial, in which primary renal cell carcinomas received 15 Gy stereotactic body radiation therapy followed by nephrectomy 4 weeks later. In total, roughly 51 samples underwent TCR beta sequencing: 25 or so tumors plus 27 peripheral blood samples. Across all 53 samples, 4,016,671 unique CDR3 nucleotide sequences encoding about 2.4 million unique CDR3 amino acid sequences were identified. Results and caveats for the whole study, not just this receptor: The single-armed trial design could not address effects of radiation dose or scheduling on the TCR repertoire. In blood, the top tumor clonotypes increased from baseline to 2 weeks after radiation and then shrank by 4 weeks, which suggests a temporary expansion of tumor-resident clones. Because pretreatment tumor biopsies were not available, the study could not determine whether clonotypes were already present within the tumor at baseline. Blood repertoire dynamics were not followed beyond 4 weeks after treatment.

In light of the paper, this sample's time point label describes: baseline pretreatment blood. The meaning of the sample's treatment or condition label: 15 Gy SBRT to primary tumor, nephrectomy 4 weeks later. To track tumor-enriched clonotypes, serial peripheral blood was sampled from radiation-treated patients at baseline and at 2 weeks and 4 weeks after SBRT. All patients had renal cell carcinoma with clear cell pathology. Genomic DNA for TCR sequencing was prepared using the QIAamp DNA Blood Mini Kit (Qiagen). The analyses included just those samples that passed every quality control check. TCR beta libraries were generated from genomic DNA with the immunoSEQ kit, following the manufacturer's recommendations. Library preparation used a first multiplex PCR with proprietary primers, then a second PCR adding unique barcodes, with bead cleanups after each round. Each sample batch included a kit-provided positive control reaction and a negative control reaction. The final libraries underwent checking on an Agilent 4200 TapeStation D1000 ScreenTape, volumetric pooling, and quantification by qPCR. Sequencing was performed on an Illumina NextSeq500 with a MidOutput 150-cycle cartridge, and 156 Read1 and 15 Index1 cycles were run with kit custom primers. The pooled library was loaded at about 1 pM, and around 18% PhiX control was spiked in. Concerning the study's data processing: Vendor-processed data were analyzed in R, with a clonotype defined as all T cells sharing the same CDR3 nucleotide sequence. For clone abundance analyses, frequencies were normalized to the 10,000 most abundant clones in each sample. Public T cell clones, which averaged fewer than five per sample, were removed prior to analysis. A difference in abundance of at least 32-fold between compartments was used to define tumor-enriched and baseline blood-enriched clonotypes. A beta-binomial differential abundance model was applied to find clonotypes that expanded or contracted between blood time points. Similarity between tumor and blood repertoires was quantified using the Baroni-Urbani and Buser coefficient, and groups were compared with two-tailed Wilcoxon tests in R. The table comes from immuneACCESS by way of TCRdb, which keeps in-frame sequences with V and J called. Part of the clones is missing from these tables; in studies checked, under half for an unresolved V gene and the rest for unknown reasons. The DNA gave D and trimming, while V, J and clone size come from that table. This sample has about 140,000 clones in its table, and around four fifths of those were observed once. The ten largest clonotypes hold approximately 20% of the sample.

The receptor's source is a woman in her forties or fifties with renal cell carcinoma. Sequencing was performed on blood, taken from a patient whose treatment included radiotherapy and nephrectomy.

For the CDR3, the sequence is CASRSREGGYNEQFF. The DNA sequence is as follows: TGCGCCAGCAGATCCCGAGAAGGTGGGTACAATGAGCAGTTCTTC. Recombination linked TRBV5-1 to TRBJ2-1, with no confident D gene call. From the cysteine up to the phenylalanine, the CDR3 has a length of 15 residues. Kept here is only the CDR3 DNA, which spans 45 bases and is read in frame from base 1. CDR1 and CDR2 are drawn from the germline V gene: SGHRS, YFSETQ. The V and J ends are trimmed by 5 bases and 4 bases, leaving 16 bases between them.